The 27 T cell receptor delta chains given below trace back to one sample, sequenced in a study of gamma-delta T cells after stem cell transplantation. TCRdb repeated clone calling on the RT-PCR reads with CATT. The sample has about 1,500 delta-chain clones; 22% are singletons. The sample comprised gamma-delta T cells. The receptors derive from a human donor. It is not recorded whose cells these are; they may come from a transplant donor.

By sample fraction, this clone is medium-sized. V is TRDV2 and J is TRDJ1, with 10 bases aligning to TRDD3. The CDR3 is made up of 19 amino acids. Trimming at V came to 0 bases and at J to 0 bases, leaving 12 bases not matched to a gene. The germline V gene encodes CDR1 GEAIGNYY and CDR2 EKD. CDR3 DNA: TGTGCCTGTGACACCGTCACTGGGGGATCCTACGAGTACACCGATAAACTCATCTTT. Translation: CACDTVTGGSYEYTDKLIF.

In its sample, this clone was seen once. It may be a read error: a sequence one base away is much more abundant. The chain employs TRDV2 and TRDJ1; possibly TRDD3 for D (6 bases). The V end was cut by 6 bases, the J end by 1 base, with 44 bases between. The CDR3 spans 24 residues. Germline values: CDR1 GEAIGNYY, CDR2 EKD. Here the CDR3 reads CACFPVDYSVLEDTSSVSTDKLIF. As DNA, the CDR3 is TGTGCCTGTTTTCCCGTGGATTATTCTGTACTGGAGGATACCTCGTCGGTATCCACCGATAAACTCATCTTT.

This sequence joins TRDV2 and TRDJ1, with D tentatively TRDD3 (6 bases). The CDR3 is made up of 14 amino acids. CDR1 is GEAIGNYY and CDR2 is EKD in the germline V gene. The V and J ends lost 1 base and 4 bases respectively, with 12 bases between them. This chain's CDR3 is CACDTVGAGDKLIF. CDR3 in DNA: TGTGCCTGTGACACTGTGGGGGCCGGCGATAAACTCATCTTT.

This chain joins TRDV2 and TRDJ1; 8 bases align to TRDD3. The CDR3 has 14 amino acids. Trimming removed 0 bases from V and 3 bases from J; junction bases left unmatched: 2. Germline CDR1 and CDR2: GEAIGNYY and EKD. In nucleotides, the CDR3 is TGTGCCTGTGACACCTGGGGGATCTCCGATAAACTCATCTTT. Amino acid sequence: CACDTWGISDKLIF.

This clone was recorded a few times. TCRdb's entry gives the protein of a much larger clone, which mismatches this DNA's translation at residue 4, likely from a read error; the protein reported here is translated from the DNA. The chain employs TRDV2 and TRDJ1; 11 nucleotides line up with TRDD3. The CDR3 totals 17 residues. Per the germline V gene, CDR1 is GEAIGNYY and CDR2 is EKD. V shed 5 bases, J shed 8 bases, and the junction held 18 bases outside the gene matches. CDR3 sequence: CACATVLGDTGRRKLIF. CDR3 DNA: TGTGCCTGTGCCACGGTCCTGGGGGATACCGGGAGGAGGAAACTCATCTTT.

The chain employs TRDV2 and TRDJ1; 7 nucleotides line up with TRDD3. Germline CDR1 GEAIGNYY, CDR2 EKD. V lost 0 bases and J lost 2; bases outside the gene matches: 14. The CDR3 extends over 18 amino acids. CDR3 sequence: CACDTLTGDLYNTDKLIF. In nucleotides, the CDR3 is TGTGCCTGTGACACCCTAACTGGGGATCTTTATAATACCGATAAACTCATCTTT.

This clone was detected only a few times. The same CDR3 can be traced to other DNA sequences in this sample. The rearrangement joins TRDV2 to TRDJ1, with unresolved D. Germline CDR1 and CDR2: GEAIGNYY and EKD. The CDR3 runs 16 residues. Trimming removed 1 base at V and 0 bases at J, with 14 bases between. The CDR3: CACDTLEGMYTDKLIF. The DNA of the CDR3 is TGTGCCTGTGACACATTGGAGGGAATGTACACCGATAAACTCATCTTT.

Notes on this clone: Since a much larger clone is just one base distant, this may be a read error. Different DNA sequences within this sample yield the same CDR3. J is TRDJ1 and V is TRDV2, with 7 bases lining up with TRDD3. Looked up from germline, CDR1 is GEAIGNYY and CDR2 is EKD. The CDR3 loop spans 20 amino acids. CDR3 nucleotides: TGTGCCTGCGACACCGTTGGGGGTACTGGGGCTCGATGGGACGGAGATAAACTCATCTTT. It encodes CACDTVGGTGARWDGDKLIF.

This clone occurred a few times. A read error likely explains this, since a far larger clone differs by one base. This specimen includes other DNA sequences encoding the same CDR3. The genes are TRDV2 and TRDJ1; 10 bases match TRDD3. The CDR3 consists of 17 residues. Germline V CDR1 and CDR2: GEAIGNYY, EKD. CDR3 residues: CACDTVDTGGFTDKLIF. DNA for the CDR3: TGTGCCTGTGACACGGTCGATACTGGGGGATTCACCGATAAACTAATCTTT.

To note about this clone: This sequence is one base from a far larger clone and is likely a read error. Other nucleotide sequences in the sample specify the same CDR3. The rearrangement links TRDV1 to TRDJ1, with a tentative D call TRDD3 (9 bases). The germline V gene encodes CDR1 TSWWSYY and CDR2 QGS. V dropped 9 bases and J dropped 1 base, with 45 bases sitting between them. CDR3 length: 24 residues. CDR3 sequence: CALGSSYVFVLSGGYRPGTDKLIF. CDR3 DNA: TGTGCTCTCGGCTCTTCCTACGTTTTTGTGTTGTCCGGGGGATACCGTCCCGGCACCGATAAACTCATCTTT.

This clone is medium-sized (0.01 to 0.1%) in the sample. The rearrangement uses TRDV2 and TRDJ1; TRDD3 is a possible D gene (6 bases). Germline V lookup: CDR1 GEAIGNYY, CDR2 EKD. CDR3 length: 14 amino acids. The V gene lost 6 bases and the J gene lost 0 bases, with 13 bases spanning the gap. DNA of the CDR3: TGTGCCTGTTTAATGGGGATCTACACCGATAAACTCATCTTT. Its protein is CACLMGIYTDKLIF.

As for this clone: A read error is the likely source, as a far larger clone sits one nucleotide away. Other DNA variants within this sample encode the same CDR3. The chain recombines TRDV2 with TRDJ1; 11 nucleotides agree with TRDD3. The CDR3 consists of 15 residues. Per germline, CDR1 GEAIGNYY and CDR2 EKD. This CDR3 is CACDTLLGDKDKLIF. CDR3 coding DNA: TGTGCCTGTGACACCTTACTGGGGGATAAAGATAAGCTCATCTTT.

The sample holds a few counts of this clone. This may be a read error, as it is one base from a much larger clone. This CDR3 is also generated by other DNA sequences in the sample. This sequence joins TRDV2 and TRDJ2, with 7 bases fitting TRDD3. From germline, CDR1 is GEAIGNYY and CDR2 EKD. CDR3 length: 16 residues. The DNA for the CDR3 is TGTGCCTGTGACGTACTGGGGACCCCGGGGGGGGCACAGCTCTTCTTT. Translating it yields CACDVLGTPGGAQLFF.

This clone is classed as medium-sized (0.01 to 0.1%). The CDR3 nucleotides read TGTGCCTGTGACCCACTAAGACTGGTGAACAACTACACCGATAAACTCATCTTT. This codes for CACDPLRLVNNYTDKLIF. The chain recombines TRDV2 with TRDJ1; D is possibly TRDD3 (5 bases). Germline values: CDR1 GEAIGNYY, CDR2 EKD. CDR3 length: 18 residues. Trimming pared 3 bases from V and 0 bases from J, leaving 22 bases between.

This clone was counted a single time. The likely explanation is a read error, given a far larger clone one base away. This chain uses TRDV2 with TRDJ3; 13 bases map to TRDD3. The length of the CDR3 is 22 residues. In germline, CDR1 is GEAIGNYY, CDR2 EKD. The DNA for the CDR3 is TGTGCCTGTGACGCTCCTACTGGGGGATACGGGAAGAGCTCCTGGGACACCCGACAGGTGTTTTTC. Protein product: CACDAPTGGYGKSSWDTRQVFF.

As to this clone: A far larger clone is a single base away, which makes a read error likely. Other DNA sequences in this specimen translate into the identical CDR3. The V call is TRDV2, the J call TRDJ3; 8 bases line up with TRDD3. The CDR3 has 20 amino acids. CDR1 is GEAIGNYY and CDR2 is EKD in the germline V gene. Trimming cost V 0 bases and J 2 bases; bases outside gene matches: 11. The CDR3 reads CACDTVALGDSPWDTRQMFF. CDR3 sequence (DNA): TGTGCCTGTGACACCGTTGCCCTGGGGGACTCCCCCTGGGACACCCGACAGATGTTTTTC.

This clone has just one count. Only one base separates this from a far larger clonotype, so it likely reflects a read error. The CDR3 DNA reads TGTGCCTGTGACACCGTTGAGGGGGAGATGAACGGTTACCCCCGGGACACCCGACAGATGTTTTTC. The encoded protein is CACDTVEGEMNGYPRDTRQMFF. The chain employs TRDV2 and TRDJ3; perhaps TRDD3 as D (6 bases). Between the trimmed V and J ends, which lost 0 bases and 5 bases, there was a span of 28 bases. The V gene's germline CDR1 is GEAIGNYY and CDR2 EKD. This CDR3 is 22 amino acids long.

This clone was counted a few times. J is TRDJ1 and V is TRDV2, with D maybe TRDD3 (6 bases). The CDR3 is made up of 20 amino acids. Germline CDR1 and CDR2: GEAIGNYY and EKD. V was cut by 2 bases and J by 4 bases, with 31 bases left in between. This CDR3 is CACDNLQQLGSAEGFDKLIF. CDR3 bases: TGTGCCTGTGACAACCTACAACAACTGGGATCCGCCGAGGGCTTCGATAAACTCATCTTT.

By share of the sample, this clone is large (0.1 to 1%). Within the sample, other DNA sequences also encode this same CDR3. This chain joins TRDV2 and TRDJ3, with D maybe TRDD3 (6 bases). Between the trimmed V and J ends, which lost 0 bases and 2 bases, there was a span of 25 bases. CDR1 is GEAIGNYY and CDR2 is EKD in the germline V gene. The CDR3 length is 22 residues. The CDR3 sequence is CACDTVEGEMNGYPWDTRQMFF. CDR3 sequence (DNA): TGTGCCTGTGACACCGTTGAGGGGGAGATGAACGGTTACCCCTGGGACACCCGACAGATGTTTTTC.

In this sample, this clone is medium-sized. This chain uses TRDV2 with TRDJ1, with 13 bases aligning to TRDD3. The germline V gene encodes CDR1 GEAIGNYY and CDR2 EKD. Germline trimming cut 3 bases from V and 10 bases from J; bases unmatched to any gene: 13. The CDR3 totals 16 residues. The CDR3: CACDALLGDTPGLLIF. CDR3 bases: TGTGCCTGTGACGCACTACTGGGGGATACGCCGGGCTTACTCATCTTT.

The chain uses TRDV2 and TRDJ1, with D perhaps matching TRDD3 (6 bases). The CDR3 sequence is 16 residues long. The ends were cut back, 0 bases at V and 0 bases at J, with 13 bases in the middle. Germline CDR1 reads GEAIGNYY; CDR2 reads EKD. As DNA, the CDR3 is TGTGCCTGTGACACCGTGGGGATCCCGAACACCGATAAACTCATCTTT. As protein: CACDTVGIPNTDKLIF.

In the case of this clone: The mismatch at residue 6 between this DNA's translation and the TCRdb protein of a much larger clone likely reflects a read error; the protein shown is translated from the DNA. This sequence joins TRDV2 and TRDJ1; TRDD3 matches 7 bases. The CDR3 contains 15 residues. Germline V gene sequence: CDR1 GEAIGNYY, CDR2 EKD. The J segment lost 4 bases and the V segment lost 0 bases, leaving 7 bases of the junction unmatched. CDR3 sequence: CACDTAGDRLDKLIF. The DNA of the CDR3 is TGTGCCTGTGACACCGCGGGGGATCGTCTCGATAAACTCATCTTT.

With regard to this clone: Only one base separates this from a far larger clonotype, so it likely reflects a read error. J is TRDJ3 and V is TRDV2, with a possible D match to TRDD3 (6 bases). The germline CDR1 and CDR2 sequences are GEAIGNYY and EKD. The CDR3 loop spans 22 amino acids. This chain's CDR3 is CACDTVEGEMNGYPWGTRQMFF. The CDR3 coding sequence is TGTGCCTGTGACACCGTTGAGGGGGAGATGAACGGTTACCCCTGGGGCACCCGACAGATGTTTTTC.

This clone is medium-sized by share. The identical CDR3 is also encoded by other nucleotide sequences in the sample. The CDR3 sequence: CACDTLGAYTDKLIF. CDR3 nucleotide sequence: TGTGCCTGTGACACGCTGGGGGCATACACCGATAAACTCATCTTT. The chain combines TRDV2 with TRDJ1; 7 bases map to TRDD3. This CDR3 is built from 15 residues. Germline V CDR1 and CDR2: GEAIGNYY, EKD. V shed 1 base, J shed 0 bases, and the junction held 4 bases outside the gene matches.

This clone is judged medium-sized (0.01 to 0.1%). A far larger clone is a single base away, which makes a read error likely. The sample has other DNA sequences that encode this CDR3 too. The chain's CDR3 is CACDTISKLTDKLIF. The CDR3 region has the DNA TGCGCCTGTGACACCATTTCAAAACTCACCGATAAACTCATCTTT. This chain uses TRDV2 with TRDJ1; D is unresolved. This CDR3 spans 15 amino acids. Germline V gives CDR1 GEAIGNYY, CDR2 EKD.

Details on this clone: A much larger clone differs by one base, so this may be a read error. V usage is TRDV2 and J usage is TRDJ3; a possible D gene is TRDD3 (6 bases). This CDR3 comprises 20 residues. Germline V gene lookup returns CDR1 GEAIGNYY and CDR2 EKD. The ends were cut back, 0 bases at V and 0 bases at J, with 17 bases in the middle. As DNA, the CDR3 is TGTGCCTGTGACACCGGATCCCGGGGGACCCCCTCCTGGGACACCCGACAGATGTTTTTC. Protein: CACDTGSRGTPSWDTRQMFF.

This clone was detected only a few times. The TCRdb protein, from a much larger clone, departs from this DNA's translation at residue 5, likely by read error; the protein shown derives from the DNA. J is TRDJ1 and V is TRDV2, with 12 bases that match TRDD3. Per the germline V gene, CDR1 is GEAIGNYY and CDR2 is EKD. V dropped 3 bases and J dropped 0; count of bases not matched to a gene: 19. The CDR3 spans 21 residues. CDR3 nucleotide sequence: TGTGCCTGTGACGCCATCGCTGGGGGATACGCCCCTACTGCGAACACCGATAAACTCATCTTT. This codes for CACDAIAGGYAPTANTDKLIF.